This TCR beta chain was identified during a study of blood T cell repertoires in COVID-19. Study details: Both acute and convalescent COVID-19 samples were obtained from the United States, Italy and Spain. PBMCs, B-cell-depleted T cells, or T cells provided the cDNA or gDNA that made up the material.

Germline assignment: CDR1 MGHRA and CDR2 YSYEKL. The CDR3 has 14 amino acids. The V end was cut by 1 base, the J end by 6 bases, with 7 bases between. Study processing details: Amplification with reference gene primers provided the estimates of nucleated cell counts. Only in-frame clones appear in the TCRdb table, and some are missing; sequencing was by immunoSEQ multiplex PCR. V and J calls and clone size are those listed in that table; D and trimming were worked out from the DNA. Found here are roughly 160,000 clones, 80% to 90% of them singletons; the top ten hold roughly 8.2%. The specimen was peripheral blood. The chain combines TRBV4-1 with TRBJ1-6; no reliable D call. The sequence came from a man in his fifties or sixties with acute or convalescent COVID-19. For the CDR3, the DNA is TGCGCCAGCAGCCAAGGGCAGATTAATTCACCCCTCCACTTT. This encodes CASSQGQINSPLHF.